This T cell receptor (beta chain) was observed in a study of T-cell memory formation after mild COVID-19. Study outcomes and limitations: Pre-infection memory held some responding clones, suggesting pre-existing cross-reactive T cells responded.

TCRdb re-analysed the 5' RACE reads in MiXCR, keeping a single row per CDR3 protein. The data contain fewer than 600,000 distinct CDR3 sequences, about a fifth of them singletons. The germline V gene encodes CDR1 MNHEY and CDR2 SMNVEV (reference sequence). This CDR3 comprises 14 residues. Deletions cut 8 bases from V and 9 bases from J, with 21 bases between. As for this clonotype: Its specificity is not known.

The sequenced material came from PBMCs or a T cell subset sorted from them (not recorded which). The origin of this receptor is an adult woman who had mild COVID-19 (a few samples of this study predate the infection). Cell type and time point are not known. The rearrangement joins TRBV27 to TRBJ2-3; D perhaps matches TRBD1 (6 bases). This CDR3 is CASSGQKNRRTQYF. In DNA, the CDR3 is TGTGCCAGCTCAGGACAGAAGAACAGGAGAACGCAGTATTTT.